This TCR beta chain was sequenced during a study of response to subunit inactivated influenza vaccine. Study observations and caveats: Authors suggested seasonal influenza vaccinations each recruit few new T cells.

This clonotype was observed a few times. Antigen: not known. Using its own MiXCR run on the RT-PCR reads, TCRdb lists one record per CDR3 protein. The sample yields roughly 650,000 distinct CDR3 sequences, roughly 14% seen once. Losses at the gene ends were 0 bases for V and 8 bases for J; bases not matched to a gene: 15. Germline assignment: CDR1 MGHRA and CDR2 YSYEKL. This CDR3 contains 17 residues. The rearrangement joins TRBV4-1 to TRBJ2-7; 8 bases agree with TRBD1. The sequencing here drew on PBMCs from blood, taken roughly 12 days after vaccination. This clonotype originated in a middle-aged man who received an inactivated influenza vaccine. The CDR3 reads CASSQDGRTGNRVQQYF. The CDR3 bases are TGCGCCAGCAGCCAAGATGGGCGGACAGGGAACAGGGTACAGCAGTACTTC.